The source of this TCR beta chain is a study of cytomegalovirus exposure and HLA in healthy donors (dated by TCRdb to between 2016 and 2019). Background on the whole study: An earlier analysis of several hundred of the donors reported more than 250 Gb of sequence data and roughly 110 million unique TCR beta sequences from 150 million to 200 million T cells. Among the approximately 420 genotyped donors, approximately 77% belonged to the genetic ancestry cluster associated with self-reported Caucasian donors. Because of strong linkage in the cohort, four to six DR-DQ haplotypes were treated as single units for association and clustering. To study patterns of TCR occurrence, a later analysis re-analyzed previously published TCR beta repertoires from around 670 donors and added high-resolution HLA genotyping. An early release covering approximately 600 HLA-typed donors comprised about 290 gigabases of sequencing data and tens of millions of unique TCR sequences. A separate validation cohort of about 110 different subjects was used in addition to the approximately 640-subject first cohort. The later analysis used no new phenotypic data to find candidate immune exposures, relying instead on TCR beta sequences and their occurrence across donors. A later genetic analysis took genome-wide SNP genotypes for about three fifths of the 666 donors and used that subset as a discovery cohort. The study combined high-throughput TCR immunosequencing, statistical association of individual TCRs with disease status, and machine learning to predict cytomegalovirus infection status. Donor age, sex, ethnicity and CMV serostatus were compiled together with the repertoire data. Every repertoire in the discovery cohort had been generated on one and the same sequencing platform. Among some 410 genotyped donors of the cohort, an average of roughly 230,000 unique TCR beta nucleotide sequences was sequenced per donor, of which about 18% were non-productive. Class I and class II HLA loci were covered by the typing at four-digit resolution. The number of typed donors differed by locus: 629-630 for A, B, C, DRB1 and DQB1; 522 for DQA1; 606 for DPA1; and around 450 for DPB1. The T cell repertoires of around 670 subjects were profiled by immunosequencing and related to cytomegalovirus serostatus. The aim of the study was to test whether cataloging public T cell receptors could identify signatures of past pathogen exposure. In an earlier analysis of 550 to 700 of the donors, high-throughput TCR beta sequencing was used to judge whether each TCR beta V gene segment behaved as functional or pseudogenic.

The germline V gene sets CDR1 to MNHEY and CDR2 to SVGAGI. The CDR3 holds 15 amino acids from the cysteine to the phenylalanine. The kept DNA is CDR3 alone, 45 bases in frame from the first base. The cohort was made up of approximately 700 healthy bone marrow donors. Cohort members were all nominally healthy when sampled, although unrecorded immune exposures were likely present. The donor tested CMV seronegative, placing the donor among the 300 to 450 seronegative members of the cohort. A peripheral blood sample was provided by each donor, and peripheral blood mononuclear cells were used for TCR beta sequencing. The Qiagen DNeasy Blood Extraction Kit was used to extract genomic DNA from the blood cell samples. In the case of this clone: Its binding antigen is unknown. Base qualities were left out, and no much larger clone turns up one base away.

To prepare the library, the immunoSEQ multiplex PCR assay was applied. For the multiplex PCR, a mixture combining 60 forward primers for TCR Vbeta segments and 13 reverse primers for TCR Jbeta segments was used. A multiplex PCR assay on genomic DNA amplified the CDR3 region of rearranged TCR beta genes. The amplified TCR beta libraries were sequenced on the Illumina HiSeq System as 87-base-pair reads. As for how the authors treated the data: A later analysis counted tens of millions of unique TCR beta chains across the 690 or so repertoires, and 10 million to 11 million of these chains were shared by at least two donors. Raw reads were error-corrected and collapsed into unique sequences with a nearest-neighbor algorithm that merged closely related sequences to remove PCR and sequencing errors. V, D and J gene segments were assigned by aligning CDR3 sequences to IMGT reference sequences. For a sequence to be retained, a match of at least six nucleotides was required to both a V gene segment and a J gene segment. Rearrangements were classified as productive when the CDR3 lacked stop codons and remained in frame with V and J, and all other rearrangements were classified as non-productive. Following IMGT convention, CDR3 was defined as the stretch from the second conserved V-encoded cysteine to the conserved J-encoded phenylalanine. The earlier analysis of about 570 of the donors excluded any sequence lacking an unambiguous match to a single V gene segment. In an earlier analysis of 587 of the donors, V segments were called functional above 56.7% productive rearrangements and were called segregating when the between-donor standard deviation exceeded 5%. A statistical classification framework was built for diagnosing cytomegalovirus status from the catalog of TCR beta chain sequences. In a later analysis, TCR nucleotide sequences were compared against IMGT/GENE-DB human TR gene sequences so that V and J genes could be assigned. A later analysis assigned CDR3 sequences and most-parsimonious VDJ recombination scenarios with the TCRdist pipeline. In a later analysis, each TCR beta chain was defined by its CDR3 amino acid sequence together with its V-gene family, and reads without a unique V-gene family were excluded. In a later analysis, 500 to 700 highly shared, low-generation-probability nucleotide sequences were removed to address suspected cross-contamination and a sequencing artifact. A later analysis calculated a clonal expansion index for each public chain from normalized within-repertoire ranks of inferred template counts. In a later analysis, generation probabilities were computed using a VDJ recombination model fitted to out-of-frame rearrangements, and the results were checked against IGoR. In a later analysis, TCR-TCR, TCR-HLA and TCR-CMV co-occurrence was scored with hypergeometric tests, and a repertoire-size bias correction was applied to TCR pairs. A later analysis estimated false discovery rates by permuting HLA or CMV assignments 20 times. A later analysis grouped co-occurring TCRs with DBSCAN, adding TCRdist sequence similarity when clustering within HLA-allele-positive subsets. Co-occurrence clustering excluded repertoires with fewer than 30,000 or more than 120,000 public chains, plus five with anomalous nucleotide sharing. The table was pulled from immuneACCESS by TCRdb, which kept in-frame rearrangements only. Such tables lose some clones; where checked, under half of the loss comes from unresolved V genes, and the rest has no known cause. The V and J calls and clone size were taken over from that table, and D and trimming were inferred from the DNA. The sample table holds over 60,000 clones, of which 75% were seen once. The top ten constitute 12% of the sample.

Summary of the overall study and its limitations: The authors suggested that the approach could potentially be generalized to other disease states and immunological phenotypes. In a later analysis, HLA-associated TCR beta chains showed more clonal expansion and lower generation probabilities than non-associated chains that were equally common. In both the original and validation cohorts, the classifier was reported to diagnose cytomegalovirus status with high specificity and sensitivity. A cluster of highly shared sequence variants was judged likely to be a technical artifact of the sequencing pipeline. The 87-base-pair reads could not distinguish some IMGT-functional V segments, including TRBV6-2 and TRBV6-3, so those segments were excluded. The earlier analysis of 587 of the donors excluded some 15 rarely observed V segments, including chromosome 9 orphons, because counts were too low. Compared with the approximately 600-donor mean, donors in an Asian-associated ancestry cluster had fewer N-insertions in productive TCRs, according to a later genetic analysis. When HLA alleles, especially DR and DQ, strongly co-occurred, attributing TCR associations to individual alleles was difficult. A few of the identified cytomegalovirus-associated TCR beta chains were confirmed in vitro to be specific for cytomegalovirus antigens. In this cohort, only TCR beta chains were sequenced, and detectable features were limited by the absence of alpha or paired-chain data. In a later analysis, most CMV-associated TCR beta chains were found to appear HLA-restricted, with HLA associations seemingly driven largely by CMV exposure. Because HLA typing was missing for some donors at each locus, association tests included only the typed subset. In the study, about 150 TCR beta chains were listed as associated with cytomegalovirus. In a later analysis, TCR association rates were found to vary across HLA loci, with the most associated TCRs seen for DRB1 alleles and the fewest for HLA-C alleles. Presence/absence analyses assumed roughly uniform sequencing depth across donors, an assumption that may not hold. In an earlier analysis of fewer than 700 of the donors, most TCR beta V segments appeared in productive rearrangements about 90% or about 30% of the time, broadly matching IMGT annotations. V-gene and J-gene trimming of TCR beta chains was associated with a missense DCLRE1C variant in a later genetic analysis, and the association was replicated in an independent cohort. Most TCR sequences were seen in very few donors, while some public TCRs were found in many individuals. According to a later analysis, parvovirus B19, influenza, CMV and Epstein-Barr virus appeared linked to several top co-occurrence clusters. Specific HLA alleles were associated with more than 15,000 TCR beta sequences at a false discovery rate of 0.05 in a later analysis. Linkage disequilibrium might explain the correlated functional status among segregating V segments, but an unknown experimental factor could not be excluded. CMV serostatus was the only immune exposure information available for the cohort. A further reported finding was that TCR beta sequences accurately predicted the HLA-A and HLA-B alleles for most subjects in the first cohort.

The receptor's source is a man aged 65 to 85 in good health and CMV-seronegative. Here the chain combines TRBV6-5 and TRBJ2-5, with a weak D call of TRBD1 (5 bases match). The DNA matches TRBJ2-7 better at its end, which makes the J call doubtful. Material: PBMCs. The CDR3 protein is CASSYSVRASYEQYF. The sequenced DNA: TGTGCCAGCAGTTACTCGGTCAGGGCCTCCTACGAGCAGTACTTC.